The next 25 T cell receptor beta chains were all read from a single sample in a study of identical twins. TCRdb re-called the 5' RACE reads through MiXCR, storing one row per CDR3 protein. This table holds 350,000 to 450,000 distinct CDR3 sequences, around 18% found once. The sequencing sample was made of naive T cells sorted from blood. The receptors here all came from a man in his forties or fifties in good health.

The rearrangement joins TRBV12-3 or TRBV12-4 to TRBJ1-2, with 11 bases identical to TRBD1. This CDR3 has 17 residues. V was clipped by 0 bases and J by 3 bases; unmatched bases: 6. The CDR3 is CASSLATPGQGDYGYTF. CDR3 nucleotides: TGTGCCAGCAGTTTAGCGACCCCGGGACAGGGGGACTATGGCTACACCTTC.

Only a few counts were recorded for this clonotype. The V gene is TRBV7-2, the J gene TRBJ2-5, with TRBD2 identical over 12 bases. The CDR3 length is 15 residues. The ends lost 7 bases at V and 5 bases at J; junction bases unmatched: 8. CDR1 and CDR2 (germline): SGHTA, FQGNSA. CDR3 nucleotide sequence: TGTGCCAGCACCCTGACTAGCGGGAGATCCGAGACCCAGTACTTC. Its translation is CASTLTSGRSETQYF.

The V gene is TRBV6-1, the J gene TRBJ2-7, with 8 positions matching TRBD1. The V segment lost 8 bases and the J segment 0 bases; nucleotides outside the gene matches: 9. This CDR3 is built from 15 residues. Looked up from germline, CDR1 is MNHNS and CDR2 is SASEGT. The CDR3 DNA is TGTGCCAGCTTCTCCCGACAGGGGACCTCCTACGAGCAGTACTTC. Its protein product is CASFSRQGTSYEQYF.

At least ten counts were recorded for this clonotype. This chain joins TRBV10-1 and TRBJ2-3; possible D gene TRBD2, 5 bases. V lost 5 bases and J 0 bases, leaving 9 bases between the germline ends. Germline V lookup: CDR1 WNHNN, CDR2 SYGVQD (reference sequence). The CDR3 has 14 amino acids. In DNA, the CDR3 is TGCGCCAGCAGTCGGGATCGCAGCACAGATACGCAGTATTTT. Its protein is CASSRDRSTDTQYF.

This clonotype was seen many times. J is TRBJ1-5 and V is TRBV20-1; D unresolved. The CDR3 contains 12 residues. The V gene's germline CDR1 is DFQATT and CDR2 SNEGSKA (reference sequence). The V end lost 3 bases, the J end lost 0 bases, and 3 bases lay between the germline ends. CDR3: CSASLSNQPQHF. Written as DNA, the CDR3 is TGCAGTGCTAGTCTTAGCAATCAGCCCCAGCATTTT.

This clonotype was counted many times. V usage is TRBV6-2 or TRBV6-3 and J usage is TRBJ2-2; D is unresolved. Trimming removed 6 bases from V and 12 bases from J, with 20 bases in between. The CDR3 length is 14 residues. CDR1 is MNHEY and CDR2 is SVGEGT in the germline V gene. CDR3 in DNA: TGTGCCAGCAGGCCAGTTGTTGCGGCTCCTAAGCTGTTTTTT. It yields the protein CASRPVVAAPKLFF.

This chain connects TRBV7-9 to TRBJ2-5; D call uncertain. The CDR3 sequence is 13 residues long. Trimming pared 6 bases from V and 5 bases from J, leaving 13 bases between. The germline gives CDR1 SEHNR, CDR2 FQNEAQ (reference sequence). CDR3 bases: TGTGCCAGCAGAGGAGACTCTTGGGAGACCCAGTACTTC. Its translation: CASRGDSWETQYF.

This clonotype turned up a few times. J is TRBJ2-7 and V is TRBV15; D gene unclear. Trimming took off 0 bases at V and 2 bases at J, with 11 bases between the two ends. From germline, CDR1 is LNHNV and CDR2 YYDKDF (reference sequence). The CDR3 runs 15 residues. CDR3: CATSRDSGVTYEQYF. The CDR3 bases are TGTGCCACCAGCAGAGATAGTGGGGTAACCTACGAGCAGTACTTC.

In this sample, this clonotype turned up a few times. Here the CDR3 reads CASSQHGGNQPQHF. CDR3 coding DNA: TGCGCCAGCAGCCAACACGGGGGCAATCAGCCCCAGCATTTT. The chain is built from TRBV4-3 and TRBJ1-5; D is uncertain. Germline V CDR1 and CDR2: LGHNA, YSLEER. Trimming removed 2 bases at V and 2 bases at J, with 7 bases between. The CDR3 runs to 14 residues.

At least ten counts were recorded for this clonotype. The CDR3, as DNA: TGCGCCAGCAGCCAAGATTTTCGGAGTCACGAGCAGTACTTC. Its translation is CASSQDFRSHEQYF. This sequence joins TRBV4-3 and TRBJ2-7; D gene unclear. The length of the CDR3 is 14 residues. Germline V gene lookup returns CDR1 LGHNA and CDR2 YSLEER. The ends were cut back, 0 bases at V and 5 bases at J, with 11 bases in the middle.

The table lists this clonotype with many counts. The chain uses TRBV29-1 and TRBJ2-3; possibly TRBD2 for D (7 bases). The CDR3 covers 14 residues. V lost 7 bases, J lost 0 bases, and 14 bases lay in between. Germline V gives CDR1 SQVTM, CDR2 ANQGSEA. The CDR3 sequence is CSARGASSTDTQYF. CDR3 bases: TGCAGCGCCCGGGGGGCCTCTAGCACAGATACGCAGTATTTT.

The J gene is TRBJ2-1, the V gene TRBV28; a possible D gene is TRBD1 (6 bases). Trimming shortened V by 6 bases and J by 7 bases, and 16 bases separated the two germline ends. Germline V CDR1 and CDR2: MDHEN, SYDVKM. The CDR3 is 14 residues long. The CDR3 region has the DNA TGTGCCAGCAGCATTTACCCCAGGGGTAATGAGCAGTTCTTC. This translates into CASSIYPRGNEQFF.

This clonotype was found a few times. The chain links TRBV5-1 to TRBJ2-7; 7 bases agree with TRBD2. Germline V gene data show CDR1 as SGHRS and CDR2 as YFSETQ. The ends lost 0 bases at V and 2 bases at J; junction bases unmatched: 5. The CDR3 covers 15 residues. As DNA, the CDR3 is TGCGCCAGCAGCTTGGCTGGCGGGGGAACCTACGAGCAGTACTTC. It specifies CASSLAGGGTYEQYF.

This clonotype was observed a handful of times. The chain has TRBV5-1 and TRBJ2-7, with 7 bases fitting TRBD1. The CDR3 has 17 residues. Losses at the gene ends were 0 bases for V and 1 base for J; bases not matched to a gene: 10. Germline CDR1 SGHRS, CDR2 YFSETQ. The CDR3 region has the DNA TGCGCCAGCAGCTTGGGGACAACAGGGGCACTATCCTACGAGCAGTACTTC. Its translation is CASSLGTTGALSYEQYF. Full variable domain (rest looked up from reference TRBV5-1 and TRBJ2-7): KAGVTQTPRYLIKTRGQQVTLSCSPISGHRSVSWYQQTPGQGLQFLFEYFSETQRNKGNFPGRFSGRQFSNSRSEMNVSTLELGDSALYLCASSLGTTGALSYEQYFGPGTRLTVT.

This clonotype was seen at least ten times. The CDR3: CASSRQGGETQYF. CDR3 nucleotide sequence: TGTGCCAGCAGTAGACAGGGAGGAGAGACCCAGTACTTC. The rearrangement joins TRBV12-3 or TRBV12-4 to TRBJ2-5, with D perhaps TRBD1 (7 bases). Trimming took 5 bases from V and 4 from J, leaving 11 bases between them. CDR3 length: 13 amino acids.

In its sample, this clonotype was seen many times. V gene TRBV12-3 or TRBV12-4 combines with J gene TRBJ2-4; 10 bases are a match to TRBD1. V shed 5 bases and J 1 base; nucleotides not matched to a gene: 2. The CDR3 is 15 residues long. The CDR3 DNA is TGTGCCAGCAGTAAGGGACAGGGGGCCAAAAACATTCAGTACTTC. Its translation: CASSKGQGAKNIQYF.

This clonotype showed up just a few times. The CDR3 is CASSQQGSSNQPQHF. CDR3 DNA: TGTGCCAGCAGCCAACAAGGGTCCAGCAATCAGCCCCAGCATTTT. The chain recombines TRBV3-1 with TRBJ1-5; no reliable D call. The CDR3 has 15 amino acids. Germline V gives CDR1 LGHDT, CDR2 YNNKEL (reference sequence). The ends were cut back, 2 bases at V and 1 base at J, with 9 bases in the middle.

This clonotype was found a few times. The CDR3 DNA reads TGTGCCAGCAGCCAGAGGGCCCTGGGGGCGTTTTCACCCCTCCACTTT. It yields the protein CASSQRALGAFSPLHF. V gene TRBV4-2 combines with J gene TRBJ1-6, with D perhaps matching TRBD1 (6 bases). The CDR3 contains 16 residues. V was clipped by 3 bases and J by 9 bases, with 18 bases between them. CDR1 is LGHNA, CDR2 YNFKEQ, per germline.

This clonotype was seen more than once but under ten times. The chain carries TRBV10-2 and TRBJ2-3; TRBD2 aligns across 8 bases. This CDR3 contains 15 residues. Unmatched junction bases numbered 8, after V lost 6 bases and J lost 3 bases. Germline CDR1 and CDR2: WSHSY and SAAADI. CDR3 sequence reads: CASRSSGGTTDTQYF. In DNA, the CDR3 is TGCGCCAGCAGGTCGAGCGGGGGTACGACAGATACGCAGTATTTT.

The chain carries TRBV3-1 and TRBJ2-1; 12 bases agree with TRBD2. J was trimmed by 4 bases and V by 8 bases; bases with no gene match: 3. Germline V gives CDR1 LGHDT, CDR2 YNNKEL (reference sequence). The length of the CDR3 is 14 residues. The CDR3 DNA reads TGTGCCAGCGAACTAGCGGGAGGTTACAATGAGCAGTTCTTC. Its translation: CASELAGGYNEQFF.

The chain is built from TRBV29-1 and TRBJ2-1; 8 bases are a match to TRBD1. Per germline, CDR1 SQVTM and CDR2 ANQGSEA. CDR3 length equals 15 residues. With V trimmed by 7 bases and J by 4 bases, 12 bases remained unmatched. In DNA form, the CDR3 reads TGCAGCGCACCCAAGACAGGGGCGCTATACAATGAGCAGTTCTTC. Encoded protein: CSAPKTGALYNEQFF.

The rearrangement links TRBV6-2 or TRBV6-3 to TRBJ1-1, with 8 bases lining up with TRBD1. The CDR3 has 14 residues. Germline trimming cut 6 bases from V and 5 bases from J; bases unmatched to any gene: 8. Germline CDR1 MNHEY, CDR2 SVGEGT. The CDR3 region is CASSFDRGRTEAFF. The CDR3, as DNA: TGTGCCAGCAGCTTCGACAGGGGAAGAACTGAAGCTTTCTTT.

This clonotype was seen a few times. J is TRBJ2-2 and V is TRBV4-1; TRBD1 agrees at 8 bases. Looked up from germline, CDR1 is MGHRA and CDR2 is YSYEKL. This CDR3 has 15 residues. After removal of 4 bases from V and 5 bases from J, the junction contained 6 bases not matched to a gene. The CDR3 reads CASSRSRGPTGELFF. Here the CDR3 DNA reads TGCGCCAGCAGCCGATCCAGGGGGCCGACCGGGGAGCTGTTTTTT.

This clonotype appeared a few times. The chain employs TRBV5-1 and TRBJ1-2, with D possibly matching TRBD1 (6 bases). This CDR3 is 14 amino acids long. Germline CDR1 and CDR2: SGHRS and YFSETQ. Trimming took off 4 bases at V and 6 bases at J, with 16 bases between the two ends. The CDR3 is CASSPGQLGHGYTF. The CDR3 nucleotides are TGCGCCAGCAGCCCAGGACAGCTAGGACATGGCTACACCTTC.

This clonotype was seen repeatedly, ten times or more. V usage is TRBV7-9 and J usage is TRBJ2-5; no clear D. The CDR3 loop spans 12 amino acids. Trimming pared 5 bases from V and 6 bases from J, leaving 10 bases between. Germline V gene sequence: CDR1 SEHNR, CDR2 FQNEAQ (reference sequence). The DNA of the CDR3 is TGTGCCAGCAGCCACCTCCCCCAGACCCAGTACTTC. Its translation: CASSHLPQTQYF.